These 29 T cell receptor beta chains share one sample of origin, sequenced in a study of T-cell reconstitution after alpha-beta-depleted transplantation in children. The authors prepared the TCRbeta library with unique molecular identifiers. TCRdb itself ran the PCR reads through MiXCR, one entry per CDR3 protein. The sample lists about 580,000 distinct CDR3 sequences, 20% to 25% occurring once. This specimen consisted of PBMCs, mostly from graft donor cells, obtained 360 days after TCRalphabeta/CD19-depleted stem cell transplant. Every receptor here comes from a boy under two years old who had a stem cell transplant for acute myeloid leukemia, so the T cells may come from the graft donor.

This clonotype came up a few times. The chain uses TRBV20-1 and TRBJ1-5; the D is unclear. The germline V and J ends were trimmed by 0 bases and 0 bases, with 12 bases remaining between them. The CDR3 runs 16 residues. Germline-derived CDR1 and CDR2 are DFQATT and SNEGSKA (reference sequence). The CDR3: CSARDLLDNSNQPQHF. DNA of the CDR3: TGCAGTGCTAGAGATCTCCTAGATAATAGCAATCAGCCCCAGCATTTT.

This clonotype was picked up a small number of times. This sequence joins TRBV6-5 and TRBJ1-1; 7 bases align to TRBD1. With V trimmed by 2 bases and J by 11 bases, 11 bases remained unmatched. The CDR3 has 14 amino acids. Germline values: CDR1 MNHEY, CDR2 SVGAGI. For the CDR3, the DNA is TGTGCCAGCAGTTACAACGACAGGGCGCAGAGGGCTTTCTTT. Translation: CASSYNDRAQRAFF.

This clonotype was found a few times. The gene calls are TRBV27 and TRBJ2-5; 9 bases are a match to TRBD1. V was pared by 6 bases and J by 2 bases, with 1 base of the junction left unmatched. This CDR3 has 13 residues. Per the germline V gene, CDR1 is MNHEY and CDR2 is SMNVEV (reference sequence). The CDR3 nucleotides read TGTGCCAGCAGGGACAGGGGACAAGAGACCCAGTACTTC. Translated: CASRDRGQETQYF.

V usage is TRBV28 and J usage is TRBJ1-4, with a tentative D call TRBD1 (6 bases). V lost 6 bases and J lost 4, with 9 bases in between. Germline CDR1 MDHEN, CDR2 SYDVKM. CDR3 length: 13 residues. CDR3 coding DNA: TGTGCCAGCAGAGGGGGGGGTAATGAAAAACTGTTTTTT. It specifies CASRGGGNEKLFF. The whole variable domain, remainder taken from reference TRBV28 and TRBJ1-4, is DVKVTQSSRYLVKRTGEKVFLECVQDMDHENMFWYRQDPGLGLRLIYFSYDVKMKEKGDIPEGYSVSREKKERFSLILESASTNQTSMYLCASRGGGNEKLFFGSGTQLSVL.

The chain is built from TRBV27 and TRBJ2-3; D is unresolved. The CDR3 runs to 13 residues. The germline gives CDR1 MNHEY, CDR2 SMNVEV (reference sequence). Trimming removed 6 bases from V and 7 bases from J, with 14 bases in between. DNA for the CDR3: TGTGCCAGCAGCGTCACCCCCACCCATACGCAGTATTTT. Translation: CASSVTPTHTQYF.

This clonotype was detected a few times. The chain carries TRBV5-1 and TRBJ2-2, with D unclear. CDR1 and CDR2 from the germline V gene are SGHRS and YFSETQ. Trimming shortened V by 0 bases and J by 4 bases, and 13 bases separated the two germline ends. The length of the CDR3 is 16 residues. The CDR3 is CASSLGVTRGTGELFF. The CDR3 nucleotides read TGCGCCAGCAGCTTGGGGGTCACTCGAGGCACCGGGGAGCTGTTTTTT.

This clonotype was detected many times. The chain recombines TRBV4-1 with TRBJ2-1; D remains ambiguous. Deletions cut 0 bases from V and 7 bases from J, with 4 bases between. The CDR3 loop spans 12 amino acids. Per germline, CDR1 MGHRA and CDR2 YSYEKL. The CDR3 DNA reads as TGCGCCAGCAGCCAAGAGGGGAATGAGCAGTTCTTC. This translates into CASSQEGNEQFF.

This clonotype occurred a few times. The chain carries TRBV27 and TRBJ1-2; D ambiguous. CDR1 and CDR2 from the germline V gene are MNHEY and SMNVEV (reference sequence). Trimming pared 4 bases from V and 6 bases from J, leaving 12 bases between. This CDR3 has 13 amino acids. The CDR3 protein is CASSSPNTHGYTF. The CDR3, as DNA: TGTGCCAGCAGTTCACCAAATACGCATGGCTACACCTTC.

The CDR3 DNA sequence: TGTGCCAGCAGCTTAGGCGCCTACTTTACAGATACGCAGTATTTT. It encodes CASSLGAYFTDTQYF. The chain couples TRBV7-2 to TRBJ2-3; no definite D call. CDR3 length: 15 residues. The V end lost 1 base, the J end lost 3 bases, and 11 bases lay between the germline ends. Germline values: CDR1 SGHTA, CDR2 FQGNSA.

This CDR3 is CASSIYRDRGGGYTF. CDR3 nucleotide sequence: TGTGCCAGCAGTATCTACCGGGACAGGGGAGGAGGCTACACCTTC. The chain combines TRBV28 with TRBJ1-2; TRBD1 matches 10 bases. V was pared by 5 bases and J by 8 bases, with 11 bases of the junction left unmatched. The germline gives CDR1 MDHEN, CDR2 SYDVKM. This CDR3 is 15 amino acids long.

This clonotype was recorded at least ten times. The J gene is TRBJ2-3, the V gene TRBV29-1; 9 nucleotides align to TRBD2. The germline V gene has CDR1 SQVTM and CDR2 ANQGSEA. The CDR3 loop spans 16 amino acids. J gave up 6 bases and V 2 bases, and 12 bases lay outside the gene matches. The chain's CDR3 is CSVEQEAGGPWDTQYF. CDR3 sequence (DNA): TGCAGCGTTGAACAGGAGGCGGGGGGGCCTTGGGATACGCAGTATTTT.

This clonotype was counted between two and nine times. The chain couples TRBV2 to TRBJ1-2; D uncertain. CDR3 size: 10 residues. Germline values: CDR1 SNHLY, CDR2 FYNNEI. V was shortened by 2 bases and J by 9 bases, with 4 bases between the two germline ends. The CDR3 DNA reads TGTGCCAGCAGTGAACCTAGCTACACCTTC. Residues: CASSEPSYTF.

This clonotype came up many times. V is TRBV3-1 and J is TRBJ2-3; possibly TRBD1 or TRBD2 for D (6 bases each). The V and J ends lost 2 bases and 3 bases respectively, with 18 bases between them. Germline V lookup: CDR1 LGHDT, CDR2 YNNKEL (reference sequence). The CDR3 length is 17 residues. The CDR3 loop reads CASSQMGGVYGTDTQYF. DNA of the CDR3: TGTGCCAGCAGCCAAATGGGGGGCGTCTACGGGACAGATACGCAGTATTTT.

Ten or more counts support this clonotype. The chain is built from TRBV12-5 and TRBJ2-7, with D perhaps given as TRBD1 or TRBD2 (5 bases each). V was cut by 2 bases and J by 1 base, with 15 bases left in between. Germline V gives CDR1 LGHNT, CDR2 FRNRAP. The CDR3 runs 16 residues. The CDR3 protein is CASGLRPWDGSYEQYV. The CDR3 DNA follows: TGTGCTAGTGGTTTGCGACCTTGGGACGGATCCTACGAGCAGTACGTC.

The chain uses TRBV25-1 and TRBJ2-3; TRBD2 might be the D (5 bases). The CDR3 totals 16 residues. V was shortened by 0 bases and J by 6 bases, with 16 bases between the two germline ends. Germline lookup yields CDR1 MGHDK and CDR2 SYGVNS. CDR3 sequence reads: CASSEYNGRGRDTQYF. CDR3 bases: TGTGCCAGCAGTGAATATAACGGGCGAGGGCGTGATACGCAGTATTTT.

This clonotype showed up many times. The chain combines TRBV20-1 with TRBJ2-2; D perhaps matches TRBD1 (6 bases). The CDR3 length is 13 residues. CDR1 is DFQATT, CDR2 SNEGSKA, per germline (reference sequence). V gave up 7 bases and J gave up 5 bases, with 14 bases separating them. The CDR3: CSVRGRGTGELFF. The CDR3 DNA follows: TGCAGTGTACGGGGTAGGGGGACCGGGGAGCTGTTTTTT.

The rearrangement joins TRBV20-1 to TRBJ1-4; the D is unclear. Germline-derived CDR1 and CDR2 are DFQATT and SNEGSKA (reference sequence). Trimming stripped 3 bases from V and 8 bases from J, with 16 bases between. This CDR3 is built from 14 residues. This CDR3 reads CSARLGLFGEKLFF. The DNA of the CDR3 is TGCAGTGCTAGGTTGGGCCTCTTTGGGGAAAAACTGTTTTTT.

The table lists this clonotype with many counts. This chain connects TRBV10-3 to TRBJ2-7; D possibly corresponds to TRBD1 (5 bases). V lost 6 bases and J lost 4, with 10 bases in between. Germline values: CDR1 ENHRY, CDR2 SYGVKD. The CDR3 is made up of 12 amino acids. The CDR3 sequence: CAISRAEYEQYF. CDR3 in DNA: TGTGCCATCAGCAGGGCAGAGTACGAGCAGTACTTC.

This rearrangement joins TRBV7-2 to TRBJ2-7; TRBD2 might be the D (5 bases). Germline CDR1 and CDR2: SGHTA and FQGNSA. This CDR3 has 15 amino acids. Trimming stripped 0 bases from V and 3 bases from J, with 12 bases between. This chain's CDR3 is CASSLAPGMIYEQYF. The CDR3 coding sequence is TGTGCCAGCAGCTTAGCGCCGGGGATGATCTACGAGCAGTACTTC.

This chain joins TRBV6-1 and TRBJ2-7, with 12 bases fitting TRBD2. Germline-derived CDR1 and CDR2 are MNHNS and SASEGT. With 11 bases clipped from V and 12 bases from J, the junction kept 14 bases outside the gene matches. The CDR3 sequence is 13 residues long. The CDR3 here is CAAGVLAGGSRYF. The CDR3 DNA reads TGTGCCGCGGGCGTTCTAGCGGGGGGGAGTCGGTACTTC.

This clonotype has a count of ten or more. The chain has TRBV12-3 or TRBV12-4 and TRBJ2-4; no firm D call. The CDR3 has 14 residues. V lost 3 bases and J lost 6, with 12 bases in between. This CDR3 reads CASSLKAPLNIQYF. The CDR3 region has the DNA TGTGCCAGCAGTTTGAAGGCCCCGCTAAACATTCAGTACTTC.

This clonotype was recorded at least ten times. The chain employs TRBV7-2 and TRBJ2-7; D is uncertain. Trimming left V 1 base short and J 2 bases short, with 12 bases between. This CDR3 spans 15 amino acids. Germline V CDR1 and CDR2: SGHTA, FQGNSA. DNA of the CDR3: TGTGCCAGCAGCTTAGGGGAAACCCCCACCTACGAGCAGTACTTC. Translated: CASSLGETPTYEQYF. The variable domain in full, completed from reference TRBV7-2 and TRBJ2-7, reads GAGVSQSPSNKVTEKGKDVELRCDPISGHTALYWYRQSLGQGLEFLIYFQGNSAPDKSGLPSDRFSAERTGGSVSTLTIQRTQQEDSAVYLCASSLGETPTYEQYFGPGTRLTVT.

This clonotype was recorded many times. The V gene is TRBV5-1, the J gene TRBJ2-1; D may be TRBD1 (5 bases). The CDR3 covers 17 residues. Germline CDR1 SGHRS, CDR2 YFSETQ. The ends were cut back, 2 bases at V and 7 bases at J, with 22 bases in the middle. For the CDR3, the DNA is TGCGCCAGCAGCTTATTGGATGTCGGGCAGGGTAGGAATGAGCAGTTCTTC. This translates into CASSLLDVGQGRNEQFF.

This clonotype was picked up a small number of times. This sequence joins TRBV12-3 or TRBV12-4 and TRBJ2-5; the match to TRBD2 covers 7 bases. The CDR3 extends over 15 amino acids. The V and J ends lost 6 bases and 1 base, in that order; junction bases with no gene match: 8. Here the CDR3 DNA reads TGTGCCAGCAGCGCTGGGCGGGGGTTCCAAGAGACCCAGTACTTC. Amino acids: CASSAGRGFQETQYF.

This clonotype has more than one count but fewer than ten. The rearrangement joins TRBV15 to TRBJ2-3; D unclear. The CDR3 has 14 amino acids. Germline-derived CDR1 and CDR2 are LNHNV and YYDKDF (reference sequence). V shed 3 bases and J shed 4 bases, with 11 bases lying between them. The DNA of the CDR3 is TGTGCCACCAGCAGCGTTTGGGTTGCAGATACGCAGTATTTT. This sequence encodes CATSSVWVADTQYF.

This clonotype was counted once. V gene TRBV9 combines with J gene TRBJ2-3; TRBD2 matches at 8 bases. Germline CDR1 is SGDLS and CDR2 is YYNGEE. The CDR3 has 17 amino acids. Trimming took 4 bases from V and 4 from J; bases not matched to a gene: 14. In nucleotides, the CDR3 is TGTGCCAGCAGCCTTGGACTAGCCTTCAGGCCCGCAGATACGCAGTATTTT. Encoded protein: CASSLGLAFRPADTQYF. The variable domain in full, completed from reference TRBV9 and TRBJ2-3, reads DSGVTQTPKHLITATGQRVTLRCSPRSGDLSVYWYQQSLDQGLQFLIQYYNGEERAKGNILERFSAQQFPDLHSELNLSSLELGDSALYFCASSLGLAFRPADTQYFGPGTRLTVL.

This clonotype was counted ten times or more. V gene TRBV2 combines with J gene TRBJ2-1, with D tentatively TRBD2 (5 bases). Trimming shortened V by 7 bases and J by 8 bases, and 12 bases separated the two germline ends. Germline assignment: CDR1 SNHLY and CDR2 FYNNEI. The CDR3 spans 12 residues. Written as DNA, the CDR3 is TGTGCCAGCACAGAGAGGGTCCATGAGCAGTTCTTC. Its translation is CASTERVHEQFF.

This clonotype was counted between two and nine times. V and J are TRBV19 and TRBJ2-2; 9 nucleotides agree with TRBD1. The CDR3 runs 17 residues. Germline CDR1 LNHDA, CDR2 SQIVND (reference sequence). Trimming took 10 bases from V and 0 from J; bases not matched to a gene: 12. The CDR3 sequence: CATISRDRVSNTGELFF. CDR3 bases: TGTGCCACGATATCCCGGGACAGGGTTTCGAACACCGGGGAGCTGTTTTTT.

This chain uses TRBV20-1 with TRBJ1-1, with no clear D. The CDR3 loop spans 13 amino acids. CDR1 and CDR2 from the germline V gene are DFQATT and SNEGSKA (reference sequence). Trimming removed 3 bases from V and 3 bases from J, with 11 bases in between. The CDR3 loop is CSASEGLDTEAFF. DNA of the CDR3: TGCAGTGCTAGCGAGGGCTTGGACACTGAAGCTTTCTTT.